One sample yielded the 2 T cell receptor beta chains listed below, sequenced in a study of cytomegalovirus exposure and HLA in healthy donors. The PCR made use of 60 Vbeta and 13 Jbeta primers. Some clones are missing from TCRdb's copy, which holds only in-frame ones; the method was immunoSEQ multiplex PCR. Its clone listing holds approximately 130,000 clones. Sequenced sample: PBMCs. The receptors here all came from a woman aged 55-69 years in good health and CMV-seronegative.

The chain couples TRBV4-1 to TRBJ1-1; 11 bases fit TRBD1. V gave up 2 bases and J gave up 0 bases; unmatched junction bases: 5. CDR3 length: 17 residues. Germline CDR1 MGHRA, CDR2 YSYEKL. For the CDR3, the DNA is TGCGCCAGCAGCCAATGGGACAGGGGGGCGTTGAACACTGAAGCTTTCTTT. This encodes CASSQWDRGALNTEAFF.

The gene calls are TRBV10-3 and TRBJ1-1; 7 nucleotides line up with TRBD1. CDR1 and CDR2 (germline): ENHRY, SYGVKD. The CDR3 is made up of 12 amino acids. After removal of 8 bases from V and 6 bases from J, the junction contained 6 bases not matched to a gene. As DNA, the CDR3 is TGTGCCATCTACAGTACAGGGGCTGAAGCTTTCTTT. Its translation: CAIYSTGAEAFF.